Below, 5 T cell receptor beta chains from the same sample are listed, as sequenced in a study of blood T cell repertoires in COVID-19. Only in-frame clones appear in the TCRdb table, and some are missing; sequencing was by immunoSEQ multiplex PCR. The sample has approximately 90,000 clones, 70% to 85% seen once. The sequencing sample was made of peripheral blood. Source of these receptors: a human donor in a cohort sampled during active COVID-19.

The chain combines TRBV5-1 with TRBJ1-1, with D perhaps matching TRBD1 (6 bases). This CDR3 contains 13 residues. Trimming shortened V by 3 bases and J by 4 bases, and 10 bases separated the two germline ends. Germline CDR1 is SGHRS and CDR2 is YFSETQ. This CDR3 is CASSSGQITEAFF. The CDR3 nucleotides read TGCGCCAGCAGCTCTGGACAGATCACTGAAGCTTTCTTT. Using reference TRBV5-1 and TRBJ1-1 for the parts outside the CDR3, the full variable domain is KAGVTQTPRYLIKTRGQQVTLSCSPISGHRSVSWYQQTPGQGLQFLFEYFSETQRNKGNFPGRFSGRQFSNSRSEMNVSTLELGDSALYLCASSSGQITEAFFGQGTRLTVV.

The chain links TRBV19 to TRBJ1-2; D is undetermined. V lost 3 bases and J 0 bases, leaving 11 bases between the germline ends. The CDR3 consists of 15 residues. Per the germline V gene, CDR1 is LNHDA and CDR2 is SQIVND (reference sequence). CDR3 protein: CASSMGKAPNYGYTF. In DNA, the CDR3 is TGTGCCAGTAGTATGGGCAAGGCTCCTAACTATGGCTACACCTTC.

V is TRBV2 and J is TRBJ1-1, with a possible D match to TRBD1 (5 bases). Per the germline V gene, CDR1 is SNHLY and CDR2 is FYNNEI. V lost 6 bases and J 1 base, leaving 15 bases between the germline ends. This CDR3 has 15 amino acids. CDR3 in amino acids: CASSPRVGGNTEAFF. For the CDR3, the DNA is TGTGCCAGCAGCCCAAGGGTGGGGGGGAACACTGAAGCTTTCTTT.

This sequence joins TRBV10-3 and TRBJ1-1; perhaps TRBD1 as D (6 bases). The CDR3 spans 13 residues. In germline, CDR1 is ENHRY, CDR2 SYGVKD. V dropped 2 bases and J dropped 7 bases, with 11 bases sitting between them. This CDR3 is CAISERGWGEAFF. CDR3 in DNA: TGTGCCATCAGTGAGAGGGGGTGGGGTGAAGCTTTCTTT.

This chain connects TRBV19 to TRBJ1-6; D is uncertain. Germline V gene data show CDR1 as LNHDA and CDR2 as SQIVND (reference sequence). This CDR3 contains 15 residues. V was cut by 5 bases and J by 9 bases, with 17 bases left in between. The CDR3 coding sequence is TGTGCCAGTAGTCGAGTACCGGGGAGACGTTCACCCCTCCACTTT. Translation gives CASSRVPGRRSPLHF.